The T cell receptor beta chain described here comes from a study of blood T cell repertoires in COVID-19. In the study overall: COVID-19 samples collected from the United States, Italy and Spain covered acute and convalescent phases. T cells, B-cell-depleted T cells, or PBMCs supplied cDNA or gDNA.

Germline-derived CDR1 and CDR2 are SGHTA and FQGNSA. V gave up 5 bases and J gave up 1 base; unmatched junction bases: 10. CDR3 length: 16 amino acids. Libraries were prepared by immunoSEQ multiplex PCR; TCRdb keeps only in-frame clonotypes and omits some of them. The data contain around 110,000 clones, 85% to 95% of them singletons. This rearrangement joins TRBV7-2 to TRBJ1-1, with 7 positions matching TRBD1. Sequences were obtained from peripheral blood. The origin of this receptor is a woman aged 25 to 39 with acute or convalescent COVID-19. The CDR3 sequence is CASSRAGGNRNTEAFF. CDR3 nucleotides: TGTGCCAGCAGCAGGGCAGGGGGGAATAGGAACACTGAAGCTTTCTTT.